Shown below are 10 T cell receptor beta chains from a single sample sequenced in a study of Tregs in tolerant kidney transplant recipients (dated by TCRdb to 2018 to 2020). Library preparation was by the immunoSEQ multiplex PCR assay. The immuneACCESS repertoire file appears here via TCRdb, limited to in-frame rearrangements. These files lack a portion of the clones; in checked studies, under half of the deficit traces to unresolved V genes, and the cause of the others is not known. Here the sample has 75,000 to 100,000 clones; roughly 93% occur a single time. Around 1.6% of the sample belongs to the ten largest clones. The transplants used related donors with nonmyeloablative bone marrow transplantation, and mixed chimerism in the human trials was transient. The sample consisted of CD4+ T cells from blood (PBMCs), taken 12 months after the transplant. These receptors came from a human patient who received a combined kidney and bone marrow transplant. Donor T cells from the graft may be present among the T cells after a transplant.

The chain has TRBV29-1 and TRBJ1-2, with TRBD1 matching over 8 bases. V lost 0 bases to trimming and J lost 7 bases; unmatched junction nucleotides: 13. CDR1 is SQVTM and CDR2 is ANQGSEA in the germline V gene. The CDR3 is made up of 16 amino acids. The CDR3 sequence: CSVEDPRQGTVSGYTF. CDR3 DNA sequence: TGCAGCGTTGAAGACCCACGACAGGGGACCGTTTCTGGCTACACCTTC.

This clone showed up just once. Here the CDR3 DNA reads TGTGCCAGCACCCCAACAGGGGACACAGATACGCAGTATTTT. Protein sequence: CASTPTGDTDTQYF. V is TRBV28 and J is TRBJ2-3, with TRBD1 identical over 7 bases. CDR1 and CDR2 (germline): MDHEN, SYDVKM. The CDR3 covers 14 residues. Germline trimming cut 7 bases from V and 2 bases from J; bases unmatched to any gene: 6.

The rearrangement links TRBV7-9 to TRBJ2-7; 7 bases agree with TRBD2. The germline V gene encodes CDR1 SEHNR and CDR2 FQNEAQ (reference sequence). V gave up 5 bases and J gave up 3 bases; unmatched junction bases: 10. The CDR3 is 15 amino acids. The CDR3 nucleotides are TGTGCCAGCAGCCCCCCCGGGCGGGAGAGCTACGAGCAGTACTTC. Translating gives CASSPPGRESYEQYF.

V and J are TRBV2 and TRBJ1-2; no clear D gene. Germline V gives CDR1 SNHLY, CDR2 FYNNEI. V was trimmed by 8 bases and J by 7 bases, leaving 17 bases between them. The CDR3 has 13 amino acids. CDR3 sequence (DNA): TGTGCCAGCCGTCCCGGGGAGGGCTCTGGCTACACCTTC. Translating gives CASRPGEGSGYTF.

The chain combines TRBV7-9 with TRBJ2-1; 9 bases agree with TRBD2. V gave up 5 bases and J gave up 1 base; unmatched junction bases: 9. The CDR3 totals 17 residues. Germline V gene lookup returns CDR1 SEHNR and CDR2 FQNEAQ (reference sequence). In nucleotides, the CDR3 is TGTGCCAGCAGCCCCTGGGCGGGGGGGCTATCCTACAATGAGCAGTTCTTC. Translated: CASSPWAGGLSYNEQFF.

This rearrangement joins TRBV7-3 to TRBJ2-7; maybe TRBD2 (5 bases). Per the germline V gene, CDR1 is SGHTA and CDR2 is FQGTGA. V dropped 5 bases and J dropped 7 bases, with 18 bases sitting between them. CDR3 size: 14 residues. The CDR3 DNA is TGTGCCAGCAGCCCGAGGGCTAGCTCTGGGGAGCAGTACTTC. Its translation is CASSPRASSGEQYF. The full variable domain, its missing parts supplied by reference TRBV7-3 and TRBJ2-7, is GAGVSQTPSNKVTEKGKYVELRCDPISGHTALYWYRQSLGQGPEFLIYFQGTGAADDSGLPNDRFFAVRPEGSVSTLKIQRTERGDSAVYLCASSPRASSGEQYFGPGTRLTVT.

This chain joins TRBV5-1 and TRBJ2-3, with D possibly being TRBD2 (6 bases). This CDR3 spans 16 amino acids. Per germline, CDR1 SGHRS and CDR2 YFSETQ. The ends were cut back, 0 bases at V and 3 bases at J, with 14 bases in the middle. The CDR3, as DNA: TGCGCCAGCAGCTTGGGGGATCGGGACTTAACAGATACGCAGTATTTT. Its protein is CASSLGDRDLTDTQYF.

In nucleotides, the CDR3 is TGTGCCAGCAGTTTTACAGGGGCGGGAGGCACTGAAGCTTTCTTT. Translation gives CASSFTGAGGTEAFF. V and J are TRBV2 and TRBJ1-1; 7 bases line up with TRBD1. CDR1 is SNHLY and CDR2 is FYNNEI in the germline V gene. With V trimmed by 5 bases and J by 4 bases, 10 bases remained unmatched. CDR3 length: 15 amino acids.

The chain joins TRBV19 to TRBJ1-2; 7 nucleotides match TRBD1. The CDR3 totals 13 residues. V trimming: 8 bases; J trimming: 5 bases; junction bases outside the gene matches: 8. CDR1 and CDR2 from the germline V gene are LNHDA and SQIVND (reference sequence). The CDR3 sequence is CASHQGGYYGYTF. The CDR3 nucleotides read TGTGCCAGTCATCAGGGGGGTTATTATGGCTACACCTTC.

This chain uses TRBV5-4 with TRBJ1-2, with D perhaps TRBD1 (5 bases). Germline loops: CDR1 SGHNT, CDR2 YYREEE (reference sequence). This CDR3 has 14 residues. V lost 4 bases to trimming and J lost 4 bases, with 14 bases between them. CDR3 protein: CASSRPQARYGYTF. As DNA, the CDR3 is TGTGCCAGCAGCCGTCCACAGGCCCGCTATGGCTACACCTTC.